A selection of T cell receptor beta chains follows, all from one sample in a study of T cells in Graves' hyperthyroidism and ophthalmopathy. TCRdb independently ran MiXCR on the multiplex PCR reads; one entry per CDR3 protein. Here the sample spans approximately 350,000 distinct CDR3 sequences, over 12% being singletons. Sequencing used blood. The receptors shown here come from a woman aged 55-70 years with Graves' ophthalmopathy. Both conserved end residues are part of each CDR3. Fields, in order: J gene, V gene, D gene, clone size, CDR3 protein, CDR3 DNA. D genes are given only for firm matches. Not every row has a clone size; where given, it reads once, few, many or a size class.

TRBJ2-5,TRBV28,-,-,CASSFLRQTQETQYF,TGTGCCAGCAGTTTTTTAAGACAGACACAAGAGACCCAGTACTTC
TRBJ2-1,TRBV6-5,-,-,CASSYTGSGNEQFF,TGTGCCAGCAGTTACACCGGGAGTGGTAATGAGCAGTTCTTC
TRBJ2-1,TRBV3-1,TRBD2,many,CASSQSGTSGGVDEQFF,TGTGCCAGCAGCCAATCCGGGACTAGCGGGGGGGTGGATGAGCAGTTCTTC
TRBJ2-1,TRBV4-1,-,-,CASSQVWGRAGNEQFF,TGCGCCAGCAGCCAAGTTTGGGGCAGGGCGGGCAATGAGCAGTTCTTC
TRBJ2-7,TRBV20-1,-,many,CSASHPGGTGEQYF,TGCAGTGCTAGCCATCCTGGAGGAACGGGAGAGCAGTACTTC
TRBJ2-7,TRBV28,-,-,CASSLLGGIYEQYF,TGTGCCAGCAGTTTACTCGGCGGGATTTACGAGCAGTACTTC
TRBJ2-4,TRBV9,-,-,CASSGSGLARDIQYF,TGTGCCAGCAGCGGGAGTGGGCTAGCGCGCGACATTCAGTACTTC
TRBJ2-5,TRBV7-9,TRBD2,few,CASSSLSGSQGETQYF,TGTGCCAGCAGCTCCTTAAGCGGGAGTCAAGGAGAGACCCAGTACTTC
TRBJ1-1,TRBV5-1,TRBD1,-,CASSYDRVENTEAFF,TGCGCCAGCAGCTACGACAGGGTGGAGAACACTGAAGCTTTCTTT
TRBJ2-5,TRBV3-1,TRBD2,many,CASRAGGAPQETQYF,TGTGCCAGCAGGGCGGGGGGCGCTCCCCAAGAGACCCAGTACTTC
TRBJ2-7,TRBV5-5,-,few,CASSLTPGREQYF,TGTGCCAGCAGCTTGACTCCGGGACGGGAGCAGTACTTC
TRBJ2-1,TRBV2,TRBD1,many,CASRPQGEDDNEQFF,TGTGCCAGCAGACCACAGGGGGAAGATGACAATGAGCAGTTCTTC
TRBJ2-4,TRBV29-1,-,-,CSVVENIQYF,TGCAGCGTTGTGGAAAACATTCAGTACTTC
TRBJ2-6,TRBV29-1,-,-,CSVWGGANVLTF,TGCAGCGTTTGGGGAGGGGCCAACGTCCTGACTTTC
TRBJ1-2,TRBV13,-,many,CASSLRDALYGYTF,TGTGCCAGCAGCTTACGGGACGCCCTCTATGGCTACACCTTC
TRBJ2-7,TRBV20-1,-,few,CSARGGSQFSYEQYF,TGCAGTGCTAGAGGAGGGAGCCAATTCTCCTACGAGCAGTACTTC
TRBJ2-7,TRBV28,-,many,CASGAALPYEQYF,TGTGCCAGCGGGGCGGCCCTTCCCTACGAGCAGTACTTC
TRBJ1-2,TRBV7-2,TRBD1,-,CASNPGQGQDYGYTF,TGTGCCAGCAACCCGGGACAGGGGCAAGACTATGGCTACACCTTC
TRBJ1-1,TRBV2,TRBD1,many,CAGSGQPNTEAFF,TGTGCCGGATCGGGACAGCCGAACACTGAAGCTTTCTTT
TRBJ2-3,TRBV19,-,-,CASSIRVGTDTQYF,TGTGCCAGTAGTATACGGGTGGGCACAGATACGCAGTATTTT
TRBJ1-1,TRBV28,-,many,CASSPMGGFTEAFF,TGTGCCAGCAGTCCGATGGGGGGCTTCACTGAAGCTTTCTTT
TRBJ2-3,TRBV5-1,-,many,CASSSDHGDTQYF,TGCGCCAGCAGCTCGGATCATGGCGATACGCAGTATTTT
TRBJ1-1,TRBV19,-,few,CASSPGEGSSEAFF,TGTGCCAGTAGTCCAGGCGAAGGGAGTTCTGAAGCTTTCTTT
TRBJ1-3,TRBV2,TRBD1,many,CASRGQDPGNTIYF,TGTGCCAGCAGGGGACAGGACCCTGGAAACACCATATATTTT
TRBJ2-4,TRBV12-5,TRBD1,many,CASANFRDSKNIQYF,TGTGCTAGTGCCAACTTCCGGGACAGCAAAAACATTCAGTACTTC
TRBJ2-1,TRBV5-4,TRBD1,few,CASSVPGQSYNEQFF,TGTGCCAGCAGCGTCCCGGGACAGTCCTACAATGAGCAGTTCTTC
TRBJ2-7,TRBV11-2,-,many,CASGRPYEQYF,TGTGCCAGCGGGAGACCCTACGAGCAGTACTTC
TRBJ2-7,TRBV20-1,TRBD1,many,CSAGTEGGTGSSYEQYF,TGCAGTGCTGGAACCGAAGGAGGGACAGGGAGCTCCTACGAGCAGTACTTC
TRBJ2-1,TRBV20-1,TRBD2,many,CSGRTSGRGYNEQFF,TGCAGTGGGAGGACTAGCGGGAGGGGTTACAATGAGCAGTTCTTC
TRBJ2-3,TRBV5-1,TRBD2,many,CASSFGLGAGGPYGTDTQYF,TGCGCCAGCAGCTTTGGGCTAGGAGCGGGAGGCCCTTATGGGACAGATACGCAGTATTTT
TRBJ1-6,TRBV20-1,-,few,CSVLKPSSYNSPLHF,TGCAGTGTACTCAAACCGAGCTCCTATAATTCACCCCTCCACTTT
TRBJ2-1,TRBV2,-,many,CASSPDRNEQFF,TGTGCCAGCAGTCCTGACAGAAATGAGCAGTTCTTC
TRBJ2-1,TRBV7-9,-,few,CASRQIQGGYNEQFF,TGTGCCAGCAGGCAAATACAGGGTGGTTACAATGAGCAGTTCTTC